The clone carrying this T cell receptor beta chain was seen more than once but under ten times. The antigen is undetermined. The data are from a study of regulatory T cells in long-lasting Graves disease. Regarding time point: persistent/refractory GD, antithyroid drugs over 5 years with positive TRAb. TCR sequences were obtained from RNA taken from PBMCs. American Thyroid Association guidelines defined Graves' disease diagnosis. Library construction for TCR beta used iRepertoire HTBI primers and Arm-PCR of CDR3 regions. Using its own MiXCR run on the multiplex PCR reads, TCRdb lists one record per CDR3 protein. The table lists approximately 400,000 distinct CDR3 sequences, 23% of them singletons, with roughly a quarter in the top ten. Germline V gives CDR1 MNHNS, CDR2 SASEGT. Trimming removed 3 bases from V and 0 bases from J; junction bases left unmatched: 1. The CDR3 runs 14 residues. Study-level findings and limits: Analysis covered peripheral blood alone, not thyroid tissue. TRBV28, TRBJ1-2 and TRBJ2-5 emerged as the favored segments in persistent disease.

Sample: peripheral blood mononuclear cells (PBMCs), taken when the disease was refractory, from a patient treated with antithyroid drugs. V is TRBV6-1 and J is TRBJ1-2; 7 bases are shared with TRBD1. The TCR was taken from a female donor with Graves disease. The CDR3: CASSEGTANYGYTF. DNA of the CDR3: TGTGCCAGCAGTGAGGGGACAGCTAACTATGGCTACACCTTC.